Described below is a single T cell receptor (beta chain) sequence and its context. Its antigen is currently unknown. Germline CDR1 reads SGHNT; CDR2 reads YYREEE (reference sequence). V shed 0 bases and J shed 6 bases, with 10 bases lying between them. The CDR3 totals 13 residues. Primers for the PCR totalled 60 Vbeta and 13 Jbeta. The table came from immunoSEQ multiplex PCR; TCRdb's copy has only in-frame clones and leaves some out. This table has roughly 180,000 clones, 80% to 90% appearing once. The sample comes from a study of cytomegalovirus exposure and HLA in healthy donors. Study-level results: Later analysis showed most CMV-associated TCR beta chains appearing HLA-restricted.

Input material: PBMCs. The TCR originated in a male donor in good health and CMV-seronegative. The rearrangement joins TRBV5-4 to TRBJ2-7; D gene unclear. The CDR3 region is CASSLVRSGEQYF. For the CDR3, the DNA is TGTGCCAGCAGCTTGGTGCGATCGGGCGAGCAGTACTTC.